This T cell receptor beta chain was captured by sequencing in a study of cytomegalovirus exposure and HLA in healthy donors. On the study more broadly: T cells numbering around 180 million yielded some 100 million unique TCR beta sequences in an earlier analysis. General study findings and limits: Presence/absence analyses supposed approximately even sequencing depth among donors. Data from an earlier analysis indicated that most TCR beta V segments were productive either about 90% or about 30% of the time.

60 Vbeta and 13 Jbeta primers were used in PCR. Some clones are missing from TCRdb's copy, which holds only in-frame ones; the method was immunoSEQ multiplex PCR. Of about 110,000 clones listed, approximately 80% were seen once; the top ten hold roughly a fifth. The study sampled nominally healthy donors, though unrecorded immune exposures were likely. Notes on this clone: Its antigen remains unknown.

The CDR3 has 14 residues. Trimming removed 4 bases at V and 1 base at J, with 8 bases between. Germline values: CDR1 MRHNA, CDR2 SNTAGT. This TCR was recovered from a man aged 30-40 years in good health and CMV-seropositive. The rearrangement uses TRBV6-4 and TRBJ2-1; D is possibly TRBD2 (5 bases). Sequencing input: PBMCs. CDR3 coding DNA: TGTGCCAGCAGTGTTGGAGGTTCCTACAATGAGCAGTTCTTC. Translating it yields CASSVGGSYNEQFF.